What follows are 22 T cell receptor beta chains derived from one specimen sequenced in a study of neurological immune-mediated disorders. One entry per CDR3 protein results from TCRdb running MiXCR on the 5' RACE reads. In the table there are about 35,000 distinct CDR3 sequences, 3% to 4% of which are singletons. The sequenced sample consisted of PBMCs. These receptors came from a man aged 25 to 45 with multiple sclerosis.

Turning to this clonotype: Given a much more abundant clone one base away, this may be a read error. Lacking the conserved final phenylalanine or tryptophan, this CDR3 likely reflects a read error. V is TRBV12-3 or TRBV12-4 and J is TRBJ1-6; 7 nucleotides agree with TRBD1. J was trimmed by 7 bases and V by 4 bases; bases with no gene match: 7. The CDR3 spans 15 residues. DNA for the CDR3: TGTGCCAGCAGTTCGAGGACAGGTTTGAATTCACCCCTCCACGTT. Translating gives CASSSRTGLNSPLHV.

There are many counts of this clonotype. The J gene is TRBJ2-5, the V gene TRBV2; 8 bases are a match to TRBD2. V trimming: 1 base; J trimming: 5 bases; junction bases outside the gene matches: 6. Per the germline V gene, CDR1 is SNHLY and CDR2 is FYNNEI. The CDR3 is 15 amino acids. CDR3: CASSEERGNSETQYF. The CDR3 region has the DNA TGTGCCAGCAGTGAAGAGCGGGGGAACTCGGAGACCCAGTACTTC.

In this sample, this clonotype turned up many times. CDR3 coding DNA: TGTGCCATCACCGCTAGCCCGTCGGGCACCGGGGAGCTGTTTTTT. Translated, it gives CAITASPSGTGELFF. The chain links TRBV10-3 to TRBJ2-2, with a possible D match to TRBD2 (5 bases). Per germline, CDR1 ENHRY and CDR2 SYGVKD. The CDR3 is 15 amino acids. V was trimmed by 7 bases and J by 4 bases, leaving 16 bases between them.

This clonotype was observed at least ten times. The chain couples TRBV20-1 to TRBJ2-2; D is unresolved. CDR1 is DFQATT and CDR2 is SNEGSKA in the germline V gene (reference sequence). This CDR3 is built from 14 residues. Trimming removed 0 bases from V and 0 bases from J, with 5 bases in between. CDR3: CSARDPANTGELFF. The CDR3 bases are TGCAGTGCTAGAGATCCGGCGAACACCGGGGAGCTGTTTTTT.

The chain couples TRBV6-5 to TRBJ2-5, with TRBD1 matching 8 bases. Germline V gives CDR1 MNHEY, CDR2 SVGAGI. This CDR3 is built from 13 residues. Germline trimming cut 6 bases from V and 4 bases from J; bases unmatched to any gene: 4. CDR3 sequence reads: CASRDRVRETQYF. CDR3 DNA sequence: TGTGCCAGCAGGGACAGGGTGAGAGAGACCCAGTACTTC.

In its sample, this clonotype was seen many times. In DNA, the CDR3 is TGCAGTGCTAGATCCGGACAGGGAAGAGAGCAGTACTTC. This translates into CSARSGQGREQYF. The J gene is TRBJ2-7, the V gene TRBV20-1; 8 positions agree with TRBD1. Trimming removed 2 bases from V and 7 bases from J; junction bases left unmatched: 7. This CDR3 spans 13 amino acids. Germline V gives CDR1 DFQATT, CDR2 SNEGSKA (reference sequence).

The chain links TRBV11-2 to TRBJ1-6; the D is unclear. V was trimmed by 5 bases and J by 3 bases, leaving 8 bases between them. The CDR3 contains 14 residues. Germline CDR1 reads SGHAT; CDR2 reads FQNNGV. The CDR3 DNA reads TGTGCCAGCAGCGAGGGTGGCTATAATTCACCCCTCCACTTT. Protein: CASSEGGYNSPLHF.

This clonotype was counted ten times or more. The chain couples TRBV5-1 to TRBJ1-2; D is ambiguous. This CDR3 region has 13 residues. Germline V gene data show CDR1 as SGHRS and CDR2 as YFSETQ. The V end was cut by 0 bases, the J end by 6 bases, with 9 bases between. Here the CDR3 reads CASSLEGKHGYTF. The DNA of the CDR3 is TGCGCCAGCAGCTTGGAAGGCAAACATGGCTACACCTTC.

J is TRBJ1-1 and V is TRBV9; no clear D gene. This CDR3 spans 14 amino acids. V was shortened by 0 bases and J by 4 bases, with 10 bases between the two germline ends. Per germline, CDR1 SGDLS and CDR2 YYNGEE. CDR3 protein: CASSVEFRATEAFF. DNA for the CDR3: TGTGCCAGCAGCGTAGAGTTCAGAGCCACTGAAGCTTTCTTT.

This clonotype turned up a few times. The chain is built from TRBV7-9 and TRBJ2-7; 8 nucleotides match TRBD1. CDR3 size: 14 residues. J gave up 1 base and V 2 bases, and 1 base lay outside the gene matches. The germline V gene encodes CDR1 SEHNR and CDR2 FQNEAQ (reference sequence). CDR3 in amino acids: CASSLTGGSYEQYF. The CDR3, as DNA: TGTGCCAGCAGCTTAACAGGGGGGTCCTACGAGCAGTACTTC.

This clonotype has ten or more counts. The rearrangement joins TRBV24-1 to TRBJ2-3; tentatively, D is TRBD1 (5 bases). The germline V and J ends were trimmed by 5 bases and 0 bases, with 17 bases remaining between them. The germline V gene has CDR1 KGHDR and CDR2 SFDVKD. The CDR3 runs to 17 residues. CDR3 in DNA: TGTGCCACCAGTGTCTCAGGGTTGTTTCGCAGCACAGATACGCAGTATTTT. It is translated as CATSVSGLFRSTDTQYF.

V usage is TRBV12-3 or TRBV12-4 and J usage is TRBJ1-1, with D perhaps TRBD1 (6 bases). This CDR3 is built from 11 residues. The germline V and J ends were trimmed by 3 bases and 12 bases, with 11 bases remaining between them. The CDR3 nucleotides are TGTGCCAGCAGTTTGTACAGGGTAACTTTCTTT. It codes for CASSLYRVTFF.

Ten or more counts support this clonotype. The CDR3 protein is CSEAGSQETQYF. Here the CDR3 DNA reads TGCAGTGAGGCGGGGAGCCAAGAGACCCAGTACTTC. The chain is built from TRBV20-1 and TRBJ2-5; weak D call: TRBD2 (6 bases). The CDR3 runs 12 residues. V shed 7 bases and J shed 1 base, with 10 bases lying between them. Germline-derived CDR1 and CDR2 are DFQATT and SNEGSKA (reference sequence).

Ten or more counts support this clonotype. The rearrangement links TRBV11-2 to TRBJ2-3; tentative D call: TRBD2 (6 bases). Germline values: CDR1 SGHAT, CDR2 FQNNGV. The CDR3 is 15 residues long. The V end was cut by 2 bases, the J end by 6 bases, with 15 bases between. The CDR3 loop reads CASSLTGTHLDTQYF. The CDR3 nucleotides read TGTGCCAGCAGCTTAACCGGGACTCACTTGGATACGCAGTATTTT.

This clonotype was picked up many times. J is TRBJ1-5 and V is TRBV20-1; 9 bases are shared with TRBD1. V lost 0 bases and J lost 6; bases outside the gene matches: 6. The CDR3 runs to 15 residues. Germline V gene lookup returns CDR1 DFQATT and CDR2 SNEGSKA (reference sequence). CDR3 in amino acids: CSARDRWDRVQPQHF. The DNA of the CDR3 is TGCAGTGCTAGAGATCGGTGGGACAGGGTTCAGCCCCAGCATTTT.

The chain carries TRBV27 and TRBJ2-1; D possibly corresponds to TRBD2 (7 bases). This CDR3 is built from 15 residues. CDR1 is MNHEY and CDR2 is SMNVEV in the germline V gene (reference sequence). The V end lost 2 bases, the J end lost 7 bases, and 15 bases lay between the germline ends. CDR3 sequence (DNA): TGTGCCAGCAGTTTACTGGCGGGGGCATGGAATGAGCAGTTCTTC. Its translation is CASSLLAGAWNEQFF.

This clonotype was counted many times. The rearrangement uses TRBV4-3 and TRBJ2-5; TRBD1 matches at 10 bases. The CDR3 contains 17 residues. V dropped 1 base and J dropped 5; count of bases not matched to a gene: 10. Germline loops: CDR1 LGHNA, CDR2 YSLEER. The CDR3 is CASSQGGIGTGAETQYF. In DNA, the CDR3 is TGCGCCAGCAGCCAAGGGGGGATTGGGACAGGGGCCGAGACCCAGTACTTC.

This clonotype is labeled as medium-sized. This rearrangement joins TRBV20-1 to TRBJ2-5; D might be TRBD1 or TRBD2, each matching 5 bases. Germline V CDR1 and CDR2: DFQATT, SNEGSKA (reference sequence). Trimming stripped 7 bases from V and 1 base from J, with 13 bases between. The CDR3 sequence is 13 residues long. CDR3 sequence reads: CSGNRGLQETQYF. The CDR3 nucleotides are TGCAGTGGGAATCGGGGCCTCCAAGAGACCCAGTACTTC.

This clonotype occurred many times. This sequence joins TRBV3-1 and TRBJ2-1; 10 nucleotides match TRBD2. The CDR3 loop spans 16 amino acids. V lost 4 bases, J lost 7 bases, and 10 bases stayed unmatched. Germline-derived CDR1 and CDR2 are LGHDT and YNNKEL (reference sequence). As DNA, the CDR3 is TGTGCCAGCAGCCCGAACCTAGCGGGGGCGGGGAATGAGCAGTTCTTC. The encoded protein is CASSPNLAGAGNEQFF.

This clonotype appeared many times. The chain recombines TRBV20-1 with TRBJ2-1, with D unclear. Trimming removed 5 bases at V and 3 bases at J, with 5 bases between. The V gene's germline CDR1 is DFQATT and CDR2 SNEGSKA (reference sequence). The CDR3 is 11 amino acids. The CDR3 spells CSAGGYNEQFF. The CDR3 DNA follows: TGCAGTGCTGGCGGCTACAATGAGCAGTTCTTC.

The table lists this clonotype with many counts. The chain carries TRBV6-2 or TRBV6-3 and TRBJ1-1; D not certain. V was trimmed by 6 bases and J by 5 bases, leaving 13 bases between them. The CDR3 is made up of 13 amino acids. CDR1 MNHEY and CDR2 SVGEGT come from the germline V gene. The CDR3 is CASRTNIVTEAFF. The CDR3 region has the DNA TGTGCCAGCAGGACAAACATCGTAACTGAAGCTTTCTTT.

Ten or more counts support this clonotype. V gene TRBV12-3 or TRBV12-4 combines with J gene TRBJ1-6; 9 bases line up with TRBD1. The length of the CDR3 is 13 residues. V was clipped by 4 bases and J by 10 bases; unmatched bases: 2. The CDR3 reads CASSSTGGSPLHF. The CDR3 DNA is TGTGCCAGCAGTTCGACAGGGGGATCACCCCTCCACTTT.